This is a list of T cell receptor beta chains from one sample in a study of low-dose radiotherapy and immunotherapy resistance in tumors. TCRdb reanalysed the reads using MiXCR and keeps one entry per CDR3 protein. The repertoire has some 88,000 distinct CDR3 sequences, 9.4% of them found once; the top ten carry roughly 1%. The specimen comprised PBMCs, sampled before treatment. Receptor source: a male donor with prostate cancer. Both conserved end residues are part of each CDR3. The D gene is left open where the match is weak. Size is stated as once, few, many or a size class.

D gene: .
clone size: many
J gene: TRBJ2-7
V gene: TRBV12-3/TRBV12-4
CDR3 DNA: TGTGCCAGCAGTGCCCTATGGGACCGCCCCTACGAGCAGTACTTC
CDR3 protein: CASSALWDRPYEQYF

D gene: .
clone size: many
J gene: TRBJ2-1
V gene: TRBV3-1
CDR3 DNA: TGTGCCAGCAGCCAAGGGGGCGGTAGTAATGAGCAGTTCTTC
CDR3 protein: CASSQGGGSNEQFF

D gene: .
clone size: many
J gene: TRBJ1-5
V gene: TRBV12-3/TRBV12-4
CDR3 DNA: TGTGCCAGCAGTTCCGCGACAGGCAATCAGCCCCAGCATTTT
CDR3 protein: CASSSATGNQPQHF

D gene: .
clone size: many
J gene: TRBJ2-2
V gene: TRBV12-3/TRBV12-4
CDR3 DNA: TGTGCCAGCAGCAGCTCATTGGGTAGGGGGACCGGGGAGCTGTTTTTT
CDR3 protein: CASSSSLGRGTGELFF

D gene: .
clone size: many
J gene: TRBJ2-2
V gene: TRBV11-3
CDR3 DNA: TGTGCCAGCCAACAGGCGAACACCGGGGAGCTGTTTTTT
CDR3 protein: CASQQANTGELFF

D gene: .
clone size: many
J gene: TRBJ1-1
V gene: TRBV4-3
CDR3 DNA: TGCGCCAGCAGCCAAGATAAGGGGACGGTGAACACTGAAGCTTTCTTT
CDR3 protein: CASSQDKGTVNTEAFF

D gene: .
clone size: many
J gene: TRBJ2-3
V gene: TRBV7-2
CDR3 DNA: TGTGCCAGCAGCTTAGTCAGGACTAGCACAGATACGCAGTATTTT
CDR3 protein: CASSLVRTSTDTQYF

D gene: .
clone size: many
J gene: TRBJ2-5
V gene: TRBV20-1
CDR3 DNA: TGCAGTGCTAGAGTCAGTAGCGAGACCCAGTACTTC
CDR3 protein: CSARVSSETQYF

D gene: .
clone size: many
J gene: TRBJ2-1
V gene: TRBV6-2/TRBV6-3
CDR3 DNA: TGTGCCAGCAGTCCGGGGGCGTGGAGGGGCTACAATGAGCAGTTCTTC
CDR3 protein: CASSPGAWRGYNEQFF

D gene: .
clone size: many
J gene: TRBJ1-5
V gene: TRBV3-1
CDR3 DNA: TGTGCCAGCAGCCAAGCAGGGATCAATCAGCCCCAGCATTTT
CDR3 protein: CASSQAGINQPQHF

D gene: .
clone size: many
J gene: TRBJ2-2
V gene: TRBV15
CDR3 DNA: TGTGCCACCAGCAGAGATCGGGGGACATCTAACACCGGGGAGCTGTTTTTT
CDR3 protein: CATSRDRGTSNTGELFF

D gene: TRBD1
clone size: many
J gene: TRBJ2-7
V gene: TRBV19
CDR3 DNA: TGTGCCAGTAGCACTCGCGCCGGGACAGCCTACGAGCAGTACTTC
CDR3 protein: CASSTRAGTAYEQYF

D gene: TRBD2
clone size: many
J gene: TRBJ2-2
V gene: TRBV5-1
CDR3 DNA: TGCGCCAGCAGCCGGACTAGCTTGTCCACCGGGGAGCTGTTTTTT
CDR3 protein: CASSRTSLSTGELFF

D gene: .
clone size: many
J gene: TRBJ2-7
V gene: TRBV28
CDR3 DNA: TGTGCCAGCAGTTTATCGCTTTTCGGGGATAGCTCCTACGAGCAGTACTTC
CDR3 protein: CASSLSLFGDSSYEQYF

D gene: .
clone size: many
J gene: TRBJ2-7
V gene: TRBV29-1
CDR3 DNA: TGCAGCGGCGGGGACGGCACCTACGAGCAGTACTTC
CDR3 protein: CSGGDGTYEQYF

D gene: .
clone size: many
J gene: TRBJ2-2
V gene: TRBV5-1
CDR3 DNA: TGCGCCAGCAGCTTGACAGTGAACACCGGGGAGCTGTTTTTT
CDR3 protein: CASSLTVNTGELFF